Following are 30 T cell receptor beta chains from one sample sequenced in a study of shared clonotypes between healthy human individuals (dated by TCRdb to 2018 to 2021). Libraries were built with the immunoSEQ multiplex PCR assay. Imported from immuneACCESS, the table was reduced by TCRdb to in-frame sequences with V and J called. These copies leave out some clones; in studies compared against another copy, an unresolved V gene accounts for under half, and the cause of the remainder is not known. Here the sample has 600,000 to 750,000 clones; 90% occur a single time. Less than 40% of the sample is in the top ten clones. Material: memory CD8+ T cells from PBMCs. The sample's cell subset or site label is to be understood as: CD45RO+ cells pooled with CCR7-negative TemRA cells. Receptors originate from a man younger than 35 in good health. Some clones in this sample may be carry-over from other donors' samples.

CDR3 in amino acids: CSVELGGEAFF. The CDR3 DNA is TGCAGCGTTGAACTCGGGGGCGAAGCTTTCTTT. The V and J genes are TRBV29-1 and TRBJ1-1; D perhaps matches TRBD1 (6 bases). Trimming left V 2 bases short and J 8 bases short, with 9 bases between. Germline values: CDR1 SQVTM, CDR2 ANQGSEA. The CDR3 sequence is 11 residues long.

This chain joins TRBV6-1 and TRBJ2-7; TRBD1 matches at 7 bases. CDR1 and CDR2 (germline): MNHNS, SASEGT. V was pared by 1 base and J by 4 bases, with 13 bases of the junction left unmatched. The CDR3 sequence is 17 residues long. Here the CDR3 reads CASSEDVGQSFGYEQYF. Written as DNA, the CDR3 is TGTGCCAGCAGTGAAGACGTGGGACAGAGTTTTGGGTACGAGCAGTACTTC.

The count of this clone is one. The rearrangement links TRBV6-6 to TRBJ1-2; 10 bases fit TRBD1. J lost 4 bases, V lost 11 bases, and 13 bases had no gene match. Per the germline V gene, CDR1 is MNHNY and CDR2 is SVGAGI (reference sequence). The CDR3 runs to 15 residues. CDR3 nucleotides: TGTGCCGCGTTAACCGGGACAGGGGCTGGCTATGGCTACACCTTC. It is translated as CAALTGTGAGYGYTF.

V gene TRBV11-3 combines with J gene TRBJ2-1; 7 bases are shared with TRBD1. Germline loops: CDR1 SGHNT, CDR2 YENEEA. Trimming cost V 4 bases and J 2 bases; bases outside gene matches: 11. CDR3 length: 17 amino acids. The DNA of the CDR3 is TGTGCCAGCAGCTCCCGAGGGGGCAGATTTACCTACAATGAGCAGTTCTTC. As protein: CASSSRGGRFTYNEQFF.

This clone occurred once. The chain recombines TRBV7-6 with TRBJ2-7; TRBD2 might be the D (7 bases). Per germline, CDR1 SGHVS and CDR2 FNYEAQ. CDR3 size: 18 residues. Trimming took off 2 bases at V and 2 bases at J, with 22 bases between the two ends. CDR3 residues: CASSLMSGERRGPYEQYF. DNA of the CDR3: TGTGCCAGCAGCTTAATGTCAGGGGAAAGGCGGGGGCCCTACGAGCAGTACTTC.

The CDR3 loop is CATSRDSGANVLTF. In DNA form, the CDR3 reads TGTGCCACCAGCAGAGATTCTGGGGCCAACGTCCTGACTTTC. The chain carries TRBV15 and TRBJ2-6; D ambiguous. The germline gives CDR1 LNHNV, CDR2 YYDKDF (reference sequence). There are 14 residues in the CDR3. Between the trimmed V and J ends, which lost 0 bases and 1 base, there was a span of 1 base.

The genes are TRBV5-6 and TRBJ2-7; D is perhaps TRBD2 (6 bases). In germline, CDR1 is SGHDT, CDR2 YYEEEE. V lost 6 bases, J lost 2 bases, and 12 bases lay in between. The CDR3 is 13 amino acids. CDR3 DNA sequence: TGTGCCAGCACGGAGGGATTCACCTACGAGCAGTACTTC. Its protein product is CASTEGFTYEQYF.

This clone was seen only once. V is TRBV10-3 and J is TRBJ2-3, with a tentative D call TRBD2 (6 bases). This CDR3 region has 16 residues. Per the germline V gene, CDR1 is ENHRY and CDR2 is SYGVKD. V lost 3 bases, J lost 4 bases, and 17 bases lay in between. CDR3 protein: CAISERLGGVADTQYF. The CDR3 DNA reads as TGTGCCATCAGTGAACGTCTTGGAGGGGTGGCAGATACGCAGTATTTT.

The rearrangement uses TRBV13 and TRBJ2-2; 7 positions agree with TRBD1. Germline trimming cut 5 bases from V and 5 bases from J; bases unmatched to any gene: 11. This CDR3 contains 16 residues. Germline V CDR1 and CDR2: PRHDT, FYEKMQ (reference sequence). DNA for the CDR3: TGTGCCAGCAGCCAAGGACAGGACTGGATGACCGGGGAGCTGTTTTTT. Translating it yields CASSQGQDWMTGELFF.

In its sample, this clone was seen once. V usage is TRBV9 and J usage is TRBJ2-7, with TRBD1 as a possible D gene (7 bases). This CDR3 comprises 18 residues. V lost 7 bases, J lost 3 bases, and 29 bases lay in between. Germline CDR1 is SGDLS and CDR2 is YYNGEE. DNA of the CDR3: TGTGCCAGCGGCATTAGCCTGGAGGGAATGGCAGGGGGCTACGAGCAGTACTTC. Protein sequence: CASGISLEGMAGGYEQYF.

This rearrangement joins TRBV5-5 to TRBJ2-3; D is possibly TRBD1 or TRBD2 (5 bases each). The CDR3 totals 15 residues. CDR1 SGHKS and CDR2 YYEKEE come from the germline V gene (reference sequence). Trimming took off 0 bases at V and 3 bases at J, with 11 bases between the two ends. The CDR3 coding sequence is TGTGCCAGCAGCTTGGTCAGTGGGGGTACAGATACGCAGTATTTT. Encoded protein: CASSLVSGGTDTQYF.

The chain has TRBV10-3 and TRBJ1-2, with a tentative D call TRBD1 (5 bases). V was shortened by 0 bases and J by 3 bases, with 14 bases between the two germline ends. CDR1 ENHRY and CDR2 SYGVKD come from the germline V gene. The CDR3 loop spans 16 amino acids. The CDR3 DNA sequence: TGTGCCATCAGTGAGTCGAAAGCCAGGGTCTACTATGGCTACACCTTC. Protein sequence: CAISESKARVYYGYTF.

The chain employs TRBV7-9 and TRBJ1-1; TRBD1 matches 8 bases. The germline CDR1 and CDR2 sequences are SEHNR and FQNEAQ (reference sequence). This CDR3 spans 14 amino acids. The V gene end was trimmed by 5 bases and the J gene end by 3 bases; junction bases not matched to a gene: 5. In DNA, the CDR3 is TGTGCCAGCAGCCCCGGACAGGGTGACACTGAAGCTTTCTTT. Its translation: CASSPGQGDTEAFF.

V gene TRBV11-2 combines with J gene TRBJ1-3; 9 bases agree with TRBD1. This CDR3 is built from 14 residues. The germline CDR1 and CDR2 sequences are SGHAT and FQNNGV. With 11 bases clipped from V and 1 base from J, the junction kept 6 bases outside the gene matches. The CDR3 coding sequence is TGTGCCTCGGGACAGGGAAGATCTGGAAACACCATATATTTT. Translated: CASGQGRSGNTIYF.

The CDR3 region is CASSLAADGPTYEQYF. DNA of the CDR3: TGTGCCAGCAGCTTGGCCGCGGACGGCCCGACCTACGAGCAGTACTTC. This chain connects TRBV5-5 to TRBJ2-7; D uncertain. The CDR3 length is 16 residues. CDR1 is SGHKS and CDR2 is YYEKEE in the germline V gene (reference sequence). V was clipped by 0 bases and J by 2 bases, with 15 bases between them.

The chain links TRBV30 to TRBJ2-7; the D gene is possibly TRBD2 (5 bases). The CDR3 is 13 amino acids. Germline CDR1 and CDR2: GTSNPN and SVGIG (reference sequence). V gave up 3 bases and J gave up 3 bases, with 12 bases separating them. The CDR3 loop is CAWREMGVYEQYF. Here the CDR3 DNA reads TGTGCCTGGAGAGAGATGGGAGTCTACGAGCAGTACTTC.

V and J are TRBV27 and TRBJ2-7; possibly TRBD1 or TRBD2 for D (6 bases each). This CDR3 comprises 14 residues. The V end was cut by 7 bases, the J end by 2 bases, with 15 bases between. CDR1 MNHEY and CDR2 SMNVEV come from the germline V gene (reference sequence). The CDR3: CASTPAGGTYEQYF. Written as DNA, the CDR3 is TGTGCCAGCACCCCCGCCGGGGGCACCTACGAGCAGTACTTC.

The J gene is TRBJ2-3, the V gene TRBV21-1; the table assigns TRBD1, which was not confirmed against the DNA. TRBV21-1 has pseudogene status. The CDR3 consists of 15 residues. In DNA form, the CDR3 reads TGTGCCAGCAGCAGAATACAGGGATGCACAGATACGCAGTATTTT. Translation gives CASSRIQGCTDTQYF.

J is TRBJ2-1 and V is TRBV6-5; perhaps TRBD2 as D (6 bases). V was cut by 5 bases and J by 6 bases, with 17 bases left in between. This CDR3 is built from 15 residues. CDR1 is MNHEY and CDR2 is SVGAGI in the germline V gene. The CDR3 loop reads CASSPWGSRGNEQFF. The CDR3 DNA reads as TGTGCCAGCAGTCCGTGGGGTTCGCGGGGCAATGAGCAGTTCTTC.

The chain employs TRBV6-5 and TRBJ1-3, with TRBD1 as a possible D gene (5 bases). This CDR3 has 15 amino acids. Per germline, CDR1 MNHEY and CDR2 SVGAGI. Deletions cut 2 bases from V and 1 base from J, with 9 bases between. The CDR3 here is CASSYGQGSGNTIYF. Here the CDR3 DNA reads TGTGCCAGCAGTTACGGTCAGGGTTCTGGAAACACCATATATTTT.

V gene TRBV5-1 combines with J gene TRBJ1-2; TRBD1 is a possible D gene (6 bases). V shed 2 bases and J shed 4 bases, with 18 bases lying between them. This CDR3 is built from 16 residues. CDR1 and CDR2 (germline): SGHRS, YFSETQ. The CDR3 sequence: CASSFYPTGGGYGYTF. The CDR3, as DNA: TGCGCCAGCAGCTTCTATCCCACCGGGGGCGGCTATGGCTACACCTTC.

This clone was picked up many times. CDR3 in amino acids: CASSPGAGETQYF. CDR3 in DNA: TGTGCCAGCAGCCCTGGAGCGGGAGAGACCCAGTACTTC. This chain joins TRBV7-9 and TRBJ2-5, with D tentatively TRBD2 (6 bases). In germline, CDR1 is SEHNR, CDR2 FQNEAQ (reference sequence). The CDR3 runs 13 residues. Trimming pared 5 bases from V and 4 bases from J, leaving 11 bases between.

The CDR3 nucleotides are TGTGCCAGCAGTACAGGAGGAGATCAGCCCCAGCATTTT. Translating gives CASSTGGDQPQHF. J is TRBJ1-5 and V is TRBV28, with TRBD1 as a possible D gene (5 bases). V was pared by 5 bases and J by 5 bases, with 10 bases between. CDR3 length equals 13 residues. CDR1 MDHEN and CDR2 SYDVKM come from the germline V gene.

The chain links TRBV9 to TRBJ2-7; 7 bases fit TRBD1. V lost 4 bases, J lost 1 base, and 8 bases stayed unmatched. CDR1 and CDR2 (germline): SGDLS, YYNGEE. This CDR3 has 15 residues. CDR3 sequence (DNA): TGTGCCAGCAGCCAACAGGGGACCCCGTCCTACGAGCAGTACTTC. Its translation: CASSQQGTPSYEQYF. Combining the CDR3 with reference TRBV9 and TRBJ2-7 gives the whole variable domain DSGVTQTPKHLITATGQRVTLRCSPRSGDLSVYWYQQSLDQGLQFLIQYYNGEERAKGNILERFSAQQFPDLHSELNLSSLELGDSALYFCASSQQGTPSYEQYFGPGTRLTVT.

The V call is TRBV4-1, the J call TRBJ2-5; maybe TRBD1 (5 bases). The DNA end lines up better with TRBJ2-7; the J call may be wrong. This CDR3 spans 15 amino acids. CDR1 and CDR2 from the germline V gene are MGHRA and YSYEKL. In DNA form, the CDR3 reads TGCGCCAGCAGCCACCTCAGGGTAAGCTCCTACGAGCAGTACTTC. As protein: CASSHLRVSSYEQYF.

The chain joins TRBV5-6 to TRBJ1-2; possibly TRBD1 for D (5 bases). Germline values: CDR1 SGHDT, CDR2 YYEEEE. The V end was cut by 1 base, the J end by 3 bases, with 13 bases between. The CDR3 has 15 amino acids. CDR3 in DNA: TGTGCCAGCAGCTTGTGGGCAGGGCAGGACTATGGCTACACCTTC. Its protein product is CASSLWAGQDYGYTF. Based on the CDR3 plus reference TRBV5-6 and TRBJ1-2, the full variable domain is DAGVTQSPTHLIKTRGQQVTLRCSPKSGHDTVSWYQQALGQGPQFIFQYYEEEERQRGNFPDRFSGHQFPNYSSELNVNALLLGDSALYLCASSLWAGQDYGYTFGSGTRLTVV.

The chain employs TRBV28 and TRBJ2-2, with 10 nucleotides matching TRBD2. The germline V gene has CDR1 MDHEN and CDR2 SYDVKM. The CDR3 covers 16 residues. Trimming cost V 5 bases and J 6 bases; bases outside gene matches: 9. Here the CDR3 reads CASSRLSGRLAGELFF. The CDR3 nucleotides read TGTGCCAGCAGTCGACTTAGCGGGAGGTTAGCCGGGGAGCTGTTTTTT.

CDR3 coding DNA: TGTGCCAGCAGTTTGCATCTAGCGGGAGCTGAGGGCACCGGGGAGCTGTTTTTT. Protein: CASSLHLAGAEGTGELFF. The chain carries TRBV28 and TRBJ2-2; 10 nucleotides match TRBD2. The CDR3 has 18 amino acids. The junction had 11 bases not matched to a gene; V was cut back by 3 bases and J by 4 bases. Germline values: CDR1 MDHEN, CDR2 SYDVKM.

CDR3 residues: CASSRGWTNEKLFF. CDR3 coding DNA: TGTGCCAGCAGCAGGGGGTGGACTAATGAAAAACTGTTTTTT. The rearrangement links TRBV5-4 to TRBJ1-4; D might be TRBD1 (6 bases). CDR3 size: 14 residues. V was clipped by 4 bases and J by 2 bases, with 9 bases between them. CDR1 is SGHNT and CDR2 is YYREEE in the germline V gene (reference sequence).

This clone was counted once. This sequence joins TRBV28 and TRBJ2-5; 14 nucleotides match TRBD2. The length of the CDR3 is 17 residues. The V segment lost 10 bases and the J segment 5 bases; nucleotides outside the gene matches: 15. CDR1 and CDR2 from the germline V gene are MDHEN and SYDVKM. The CDR3, as DNA: TGTGCCACCTCCTGGGGGACTAGCGGGAGTATTTTGGAGACCCAGTACTTC. Its translation: CATSWGTSGSILETQYF.